This T cell receptor (beta chain) derives from a study of CD8 T cells in Susac syndrome. Overall study findings and caveats: An acknowledgment was made by the study that its TCR sequencing and HLA analysis involved relatively few individuals.

Random hexamers were used to reverse transcribe the RNA input (0.5 to 1 ug). One entry per CDR3 protein, called by TCRdb with MiXCR from the immunoSEQ multiplex PCR reads. The sample lists 200,000 to 300,000 distinct CDR3 sequences, about 96% occurring once. Remarks on this clonotype: The antigen remains undetermined.

The CDR3 runs to 17 residues. The specimen sequenced was CD4+ T cells from PBMCs. The rearrangement uses TRBV21-1 and TRBJ2-5; the DNA was not used to check the table's D call, TRBD1. TRBV21-1 is given as a pseudogene. This receptor was taken from a human donor with Susac syndrome. CDR3 sequence (DNA): TGTGCCAGCAGCAAAGCCGGAACACAGGCACGGAAAGAGACCCAGTACTTC. Protein: CASSKAGTQARKETQYF.